The clone carrying this TCR beta chain was observed many times. Its target is not known. This entry is derived from a study of T cell repertoires in cytomegalovirus infection. Turning to the study itself: In public TCR beta signatures, there were indications of both CMV infection and matching HLA type.

The study's findings and limits: Within the response measured ex vivo, HLA-C-restricted CMV-specific TCR beta clonotypes were dominant. Frequencies of public TCR beta families were cumulated, and this identified carriers of CMV plus the relevant HLA.

The CDR3 contains 17 residues. The V segment lost 5 bases and the J segment 4 bases; nucleotides outside the gene matches: 8. Germline CDR1 and CDR2: SGHTA and FQGTGA. A single record per CDR3 protein comes from TCRdb applying MiXCR to the reads. Found here are 200,000 to 300,000 distinct CDR3 sequences, roughly an eighth of them singletons; the top ten hold 8.5% to 9%. Sequencing was performed on PBMCs. The sequence derives from a human donor in good health (CMV status not recorded). Some clones in this sample may be carry-over from other donors' samples. The chain uses TRBV7-3 and TRBJ2-3, with 14 bases aligning to TRBD2. The CDR3 nucleotides are TGTGCCAGCAGCCTTGGGACTAGCGGGGGACGGGCAGATACGCAGTATTTT. Encoded protein: CASSLGTSGGRADTQYF.